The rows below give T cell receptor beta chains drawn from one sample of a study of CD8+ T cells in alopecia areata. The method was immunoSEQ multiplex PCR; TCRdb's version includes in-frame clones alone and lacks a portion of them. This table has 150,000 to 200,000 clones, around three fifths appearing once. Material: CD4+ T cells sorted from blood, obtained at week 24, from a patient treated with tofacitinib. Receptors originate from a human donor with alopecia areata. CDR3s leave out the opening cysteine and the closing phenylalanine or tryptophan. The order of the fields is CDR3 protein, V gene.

AWSVGLQETQY,TRBV30
ASSPTLGPYANT,TRBV27
ASSLYGTNYEQY,TRBV27
ASSPIISSNEQF,TRBV27
ASSLDGRTSYGYT,TRBV7-9
ASSHSPGCNYEQY,TRBV23-1
ASSPLFEGSIGFEAF,TRBV18
ASRVAGAGELF,TRBV27
AISEFDQETQY,TRBV10-3
ASSEGLFGAREQH,TRBV6-1
ASTGEDQPQH,TRBV2
ASSDFRTSGTSDTQY,TRBV25-1
SVEAGGGQPQH,TRBV29-1
AWKRGREEKLF,TRBV30
SATRDTQY,TRBV20-1
ASSFGQSNTEAF,TRBV5-1
SVAPGVGETQY,TRBV29-1
AWSAGLKPSYEQY,TRBV30
ASSPGQENYGYT,TRBV5-1
SVGGSPYEQY,TRBV29-1
ASSLPGQGNYGYT,TRBV19
ASSLDSSRGYT,TRBV7-9
ASIQRYTDTQY,TRBV2
AIQQGSNSPLH,TRBV10-3
ASSYSSLNTEAF,TRBV6-5
AWSSHGGGQETQY,TRBV30
ATSVGNQPQH,TRBV2
SVAPGTDYTGELF,TRBV29-1
ATSRLDRGAYEQY,TRBV15
ASSVEQGQSPQY,TRBV9
ASSPSNYGYT,TRBV28
SVEFQANQPQH,TRBV29-1
ASSRSANTEAF,TRBV7-3
AWNPGTYYEQY,TRBV30
ALQGNTEAF,TRBV2